The following is a T cell receptor (beta chain) sequence with its context. Its antigen is currently not known. Per-base qualities were not stored, and no clone one base away is much larger. The immunoSEQ Assay was the method used to sequence TCRbeta CDR3 regions. After extraction, genomic DNA underwent amplification by bias-controlled multiplex PCR, followed by high-throughput sequencing. From the authors' description of their analysis: To quantify the absolute abundance of each unique TCRbeta CDR3 region, sequences were collapsed and filtered. Usable DNA was measured by amplifying reference genes present in all nucleated cells, and TCRbeta template counts were normalized to that usable DNA to estimate T cell fraction. Repertoire TCRs were annotated as SARS-CoV-2-specific by exact matching of V gene, CDR3 amino acid sequence and J gene to a known reactive TCR set. MIRA supplied the reference SARS-CoV-2 TCR set, which was filtered for enrichment in COVID-19-positive ImmuneCODE repertoires so that public or cross-reactive TCRs were removed. Using the MIRA antigens, annotated TCRs were further analysed by specific ORF or by position within an ORF. Breadth was defined as annotated unique rearrangements over total unique productive rearrangements; depth was the summed frequency of those rearrangements. Group comparisons of TCR breadth used two-sided Wilcoxon rank-sum tests. TCRdb limited this immuneACCESS table to in-frame rearrangements with V and J called. A share of clones is missing; checked studies link under half to unresolved V genes, and the rest is unexplained. V, J and clone size were drawn from that table, and D and trimming were deduced from the DNA. The sample table shows 300,000 to 400,000 clones, and 85% are seen once. The top ten constitute around 2% of the sample.

The sample is drawn from a study of Ad26.COV2.S vaccination and SARS-CoV-2 variants (dated by TCRdb to the early 2020s). With respect to the entire study: Vaccine-arm donors were drawn from COV1001, a multicentre, randomized, double-blind, placebo-controlled phase I-IIa trial of Ad26.COV2.S in healthy adults. The TCR-sequenced set comprised roughly 30 samples: around 20 Ad26.COV2.S vaccine recipients, 5 placebo recipients and 8 SARS-CoV-2 convalescent individuals. TCRbeta repertoire sequencing served as the tool for gauging how specific and how broad the SARS-CoV-2-reactive T cell receptors were following Ad26.COV2.S vaccination. Investigators remained blinded to trial group allocation during experiments and outcome assessment. Ad26.COV2.S was given intramuscularly at 5x10^10 or 1x10^11 viral particles, as a single shot or as two shots 56 days apart. Trial participants were randomized into five groups of five: low-dose or high-dose Ad26.COV2.S given once or twice, or placebo on both occasions. The investigation overall reported the following: Substantial breadth of spike-specific CD8+ and CD4+ T cell responses was reported after vaccination. Comparable non-spike TCR breadth was observed between vaccine and placebo recipients, consistent with only spike being contained in the vaccine. Comparing responses between vaccine doses or regimens was not something the study was powered to do. Higher spike-specific TCR breadth was observed in Ad26.COV2.S recipients than in placebo recipients (P = 0.0014). According to the authors, total T cell responses may have been underestimated by the TCR breadth and depth analyses.

Sample treatment or condition, as interpreted from the label and publication: 19 received Ad26.COV2.S at low or high dose, single or two shots; 5 received placebo; per-sample allocation not given. For vaccine and placebo recipients, repertoires were sequenced using samples collected on day 63 after the first injection. Cohort 1b enrolled roughly 25 adults aged 18-55 years at a single site in Boston, USA, between 29 July and 7 August 2020. As a vaccine, Ad26.COV2.S was a replication-incompetent adenovirus type 26 vector that expressed a prefusion-stabilized SARS-CoV-2 spike protein derived from the original Wuhan strain. The trim is 4 bases for V and 7 bases for J, with a gap of 14 bases between the germline ends. As encoded in the germline V gene, CDR1 is SGHRS while CDR2 is YFSETQ. The CDR3 starts with the cysteine, ends with the phenylalanine, and has 13 residues. The CDR3 DNA has 39 bases and is translated from base 1.

The receptor was derived from a person between 18 and 59 years old who received the Ad26.COV2.S COVID-19 vaccine or a placebo. The sequencing used peripheral blood, collected in a trial of Ad26.COV2.S vaccine versus placebo. The chain couples TRBV5-1 to TRBJ1-2; the D region possibly corresponds to TRBD1 (6 bases align). In nucleotides, the sequence is TGCGCCAGCAGCCTGGCGGGGGGGGCTGGCTACACCTTC. The translation is CASSLAGGAGYTF.